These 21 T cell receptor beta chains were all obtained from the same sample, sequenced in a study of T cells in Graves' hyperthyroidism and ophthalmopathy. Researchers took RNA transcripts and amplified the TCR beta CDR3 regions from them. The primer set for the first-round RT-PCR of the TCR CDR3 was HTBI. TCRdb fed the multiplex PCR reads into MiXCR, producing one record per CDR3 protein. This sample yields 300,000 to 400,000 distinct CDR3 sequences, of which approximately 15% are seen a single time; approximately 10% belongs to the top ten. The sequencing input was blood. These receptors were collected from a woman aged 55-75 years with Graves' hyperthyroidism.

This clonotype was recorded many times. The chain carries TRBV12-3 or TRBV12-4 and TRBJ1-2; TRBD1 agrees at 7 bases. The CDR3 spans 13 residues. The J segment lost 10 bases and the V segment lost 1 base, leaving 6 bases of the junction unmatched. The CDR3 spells CASSLGVGQDYTF. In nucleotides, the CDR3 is TGTGCCAGCAGTTTAGGTGTAGGACAGGACTACACCTTC.

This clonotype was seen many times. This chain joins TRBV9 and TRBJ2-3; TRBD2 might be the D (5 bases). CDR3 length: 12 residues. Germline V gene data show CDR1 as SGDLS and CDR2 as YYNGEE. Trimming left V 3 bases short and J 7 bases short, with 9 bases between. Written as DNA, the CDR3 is TGTGCCAGCAGCGGAGAGGGTTATACGCAGTATTTT. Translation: CASSGEGYTQYF.

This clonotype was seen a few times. CDR3 sequence (DNA): TGTGCCAGCTCACCAAGGCTAGCGGGAGGGTCGAACACCGGGGAGCTGTTTTTT. Protein: CASSPRLAGGSNTGELFF. V gene TRBV18 combines with J gene TRBJ2-2; TRBD2 agrees at 12 bases. Germline values: CDR1 KGHSH, CDR2 LQKENI. The CDR3 has 18 amino acids. Trimming took 2 bases from V and 0 from J; bases not matched to a gene: 4.

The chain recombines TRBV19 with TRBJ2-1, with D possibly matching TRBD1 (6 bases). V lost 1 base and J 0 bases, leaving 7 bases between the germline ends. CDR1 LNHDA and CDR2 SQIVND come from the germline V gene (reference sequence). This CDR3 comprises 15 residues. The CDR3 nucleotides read TGTGCCAGTAGTATAGGGGGGCACTCCTACAATGAGCAGTTCTTC. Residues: CASSIGGHSYNEQFF.

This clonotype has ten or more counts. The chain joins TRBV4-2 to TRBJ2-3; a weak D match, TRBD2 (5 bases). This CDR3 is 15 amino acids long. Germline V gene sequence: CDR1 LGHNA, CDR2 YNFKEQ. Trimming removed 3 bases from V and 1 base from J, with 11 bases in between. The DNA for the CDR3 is TGTGCCAGCAGCCAGTCGGTGGGAGGCACAGATACGCAGTATTTT. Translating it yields CASSQSVGGTDTQYF.

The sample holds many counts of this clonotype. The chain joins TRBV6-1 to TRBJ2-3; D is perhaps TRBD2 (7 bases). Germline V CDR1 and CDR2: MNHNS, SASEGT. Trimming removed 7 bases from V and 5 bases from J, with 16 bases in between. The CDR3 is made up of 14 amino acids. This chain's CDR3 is CASKVGGPGDTQYF. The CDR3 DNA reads TGTGCCAGCAAAGTGGGGGGGCCTGGAGATACGCAGTATTTT.

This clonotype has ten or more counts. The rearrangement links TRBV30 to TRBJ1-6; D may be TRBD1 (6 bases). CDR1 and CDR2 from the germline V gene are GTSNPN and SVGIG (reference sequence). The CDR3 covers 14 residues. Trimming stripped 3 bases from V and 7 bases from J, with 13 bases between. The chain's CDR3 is CAWSAWDTNSPLHF. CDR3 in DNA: TGTGCCTGGAGCGCATGGGACACCAATTCACCCCTCCACTTT.

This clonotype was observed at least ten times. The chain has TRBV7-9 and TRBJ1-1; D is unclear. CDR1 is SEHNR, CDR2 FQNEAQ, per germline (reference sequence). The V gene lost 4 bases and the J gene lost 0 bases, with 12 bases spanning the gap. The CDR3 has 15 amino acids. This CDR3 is CASSSSRVLNTEAFF. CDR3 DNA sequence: TGTGCCAGCAGCTCAAGTAGGGTGTTGAACACTGAAGCTTTCTTT.

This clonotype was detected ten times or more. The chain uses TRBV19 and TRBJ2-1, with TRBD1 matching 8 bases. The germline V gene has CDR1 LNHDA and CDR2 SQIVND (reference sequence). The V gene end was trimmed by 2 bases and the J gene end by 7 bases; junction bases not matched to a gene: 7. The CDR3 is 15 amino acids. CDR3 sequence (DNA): TGTGCCAGTAGTATACAGGCAGGGGGCTTGAATGAGCAGTTCTTC. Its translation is CASSIQAGGLNEQFF.

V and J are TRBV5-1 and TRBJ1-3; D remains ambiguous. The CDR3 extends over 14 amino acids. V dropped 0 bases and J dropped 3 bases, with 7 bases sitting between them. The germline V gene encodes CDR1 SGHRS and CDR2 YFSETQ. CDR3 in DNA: TGCGCCAGCAGCTTGGCCGAGCATGGAAACACCATATATTTT. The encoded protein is CASSLAEHGNTIYF.

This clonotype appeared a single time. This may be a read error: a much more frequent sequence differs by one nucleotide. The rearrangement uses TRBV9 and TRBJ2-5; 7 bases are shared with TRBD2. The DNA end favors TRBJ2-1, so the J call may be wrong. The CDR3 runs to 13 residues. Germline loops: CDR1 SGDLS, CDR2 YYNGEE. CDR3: CASSREAGETQFF. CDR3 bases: TGTGCCAGCAGCCGGGAGGCCGGGGAGACCCAGTTCTTC.

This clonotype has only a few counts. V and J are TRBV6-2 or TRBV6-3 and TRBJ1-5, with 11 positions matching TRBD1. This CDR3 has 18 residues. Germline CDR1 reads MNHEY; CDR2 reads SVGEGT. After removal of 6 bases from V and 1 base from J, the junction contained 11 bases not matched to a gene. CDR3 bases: TGTGCCAGCAGCCAGGACAGGGGGCGCAAATACAGCAATCAGCCCCAGCATTTT. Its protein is CASSQDRGRKYSNQPQHF.

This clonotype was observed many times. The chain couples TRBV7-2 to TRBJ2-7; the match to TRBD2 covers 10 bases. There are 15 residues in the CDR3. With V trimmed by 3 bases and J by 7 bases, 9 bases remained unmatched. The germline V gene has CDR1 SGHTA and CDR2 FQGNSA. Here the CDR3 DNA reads TGTGCCAGCAGCTTCGTAGCGGGAGGCACTTTGGAGCAGTACTTC. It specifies CASSFVAGGTLEQYF. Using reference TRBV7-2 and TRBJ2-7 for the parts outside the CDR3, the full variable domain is GAGVSQSPSNKVTEKGKDVELRCDPISGHTALYWYRQSLGQGLEFLIYFQGNSAPDKSGLPSDRFSAERTGGSVSTLTIQRTQQEDSAVYLCASSFVAGGTLEQYFGPGTRLTVT.

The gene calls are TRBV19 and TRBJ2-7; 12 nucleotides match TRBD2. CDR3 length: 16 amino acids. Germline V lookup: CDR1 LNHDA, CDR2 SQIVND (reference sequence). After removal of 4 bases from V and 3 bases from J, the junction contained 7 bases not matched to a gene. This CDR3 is CASSNGGLAGLYEQYF. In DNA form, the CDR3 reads TGTGCCAGTAGTAACGGGGGACTAGCGGGCCTCTACGAGCAGTACTTC.

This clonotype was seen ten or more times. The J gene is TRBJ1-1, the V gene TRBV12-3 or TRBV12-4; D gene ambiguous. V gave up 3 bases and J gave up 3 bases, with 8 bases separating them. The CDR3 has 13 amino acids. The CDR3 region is CASSFGSYTEAFF. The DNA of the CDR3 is TGTGCCAGCAGTTTCGGCAGTTACACTGAAGCTTTCTTT.

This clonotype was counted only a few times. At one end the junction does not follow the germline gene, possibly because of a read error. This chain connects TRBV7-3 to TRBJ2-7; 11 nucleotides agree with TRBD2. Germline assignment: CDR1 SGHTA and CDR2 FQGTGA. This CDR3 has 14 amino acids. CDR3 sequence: CTSSPVAGGSEQYF. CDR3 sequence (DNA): TGTACCAGCAGCCCAGTAGCGGGAGGGAGCGAGCAGTACTTC.

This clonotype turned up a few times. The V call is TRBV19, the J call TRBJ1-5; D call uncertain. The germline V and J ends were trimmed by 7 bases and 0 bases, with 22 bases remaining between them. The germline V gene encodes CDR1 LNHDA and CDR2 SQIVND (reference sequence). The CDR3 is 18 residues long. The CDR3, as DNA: TGTGCCAGTATGACTTCTCTCGGCAAGTCTTATAGCAATCAGCCCCAGCATTTT. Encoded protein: CASMTSLGKSYSNQPQHF. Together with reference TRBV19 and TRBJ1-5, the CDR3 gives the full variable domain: DGGITQSPKYLFRKEGQNVTLSCEQNLNHDAMYWYRQDPGQGLRLIYYSQIVNDFQKGDIAEGYSVSREKKESFPLTVTSAQKNPTAFYLCASMTSLGKSYSNQPQHFGDGTRLSIL.

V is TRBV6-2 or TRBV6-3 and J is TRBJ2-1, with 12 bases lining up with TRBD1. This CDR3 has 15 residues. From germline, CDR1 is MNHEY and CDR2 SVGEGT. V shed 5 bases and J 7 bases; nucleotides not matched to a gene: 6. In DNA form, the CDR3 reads TGTGCCAGCAGTGTGGGACAGGGGGCGCGAAATGAGCAGTTCTTC. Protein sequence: CASSVGQGARNEQFF.

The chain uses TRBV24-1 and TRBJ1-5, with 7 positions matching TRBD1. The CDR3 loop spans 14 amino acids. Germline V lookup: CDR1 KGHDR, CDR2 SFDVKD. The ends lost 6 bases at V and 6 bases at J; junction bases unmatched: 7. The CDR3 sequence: CATSSKQGCQPQHF. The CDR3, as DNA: TGTGCCACCAGTAGTAAACAGGGGTGTCAGCCCCAGCATTTT.

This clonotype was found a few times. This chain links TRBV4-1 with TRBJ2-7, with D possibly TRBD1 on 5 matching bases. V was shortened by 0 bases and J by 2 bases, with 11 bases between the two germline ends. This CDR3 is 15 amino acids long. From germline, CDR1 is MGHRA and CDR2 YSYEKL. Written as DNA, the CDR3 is TGCGCCAGCAGCCAAGATACCAGGGTGGCCTACGAGCAGTACTTC. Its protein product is CASSQDTRVAYEQYF.

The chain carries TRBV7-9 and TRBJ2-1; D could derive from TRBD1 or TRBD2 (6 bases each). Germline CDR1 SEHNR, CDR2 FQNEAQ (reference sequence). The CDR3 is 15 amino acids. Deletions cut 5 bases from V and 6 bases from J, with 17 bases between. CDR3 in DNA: TGTGCCAGCAGCCTGCCGACCCCGGGGGCCAATGAGCAGTTCTTC. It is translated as CASSLPTPGANEQFF. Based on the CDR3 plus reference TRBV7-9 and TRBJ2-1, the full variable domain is DTGVSQNPRHKITKRGQNVTFRCDPISEHNRLYWYRQTLGQGPEFLTYFQNEAQLEKSRLLSDRFSAERPKGSFSTLEIQRTEQGDSAMYLCASSLPTPGANEQFFGPGTRLTVL.